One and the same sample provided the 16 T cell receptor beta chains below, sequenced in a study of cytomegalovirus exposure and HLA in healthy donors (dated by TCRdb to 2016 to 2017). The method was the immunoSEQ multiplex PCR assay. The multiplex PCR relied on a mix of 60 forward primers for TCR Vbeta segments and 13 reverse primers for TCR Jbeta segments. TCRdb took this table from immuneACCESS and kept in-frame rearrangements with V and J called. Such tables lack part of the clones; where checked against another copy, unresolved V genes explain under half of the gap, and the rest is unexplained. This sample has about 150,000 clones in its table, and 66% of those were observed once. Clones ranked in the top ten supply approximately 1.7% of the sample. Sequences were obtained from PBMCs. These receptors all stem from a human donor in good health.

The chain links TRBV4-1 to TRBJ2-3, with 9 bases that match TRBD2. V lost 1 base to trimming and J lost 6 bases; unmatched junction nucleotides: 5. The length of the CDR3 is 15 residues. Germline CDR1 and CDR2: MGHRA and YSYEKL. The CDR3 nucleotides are TGCGCCAGCAGCCAAGTAGCGGGAGTCGGGGATACGCAGTATTTT. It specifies CASSQVAGVGDTQYF.

CDR3 sequence reads: CASSYLSGEQYF. CDR3 DNA: TGCGCCAGCAGTTATCTATCAGGGGAGCAGTACTTC. The chain uses TRBV10-2 and TRBJ2-7, with a tentative D call TRBD1 (5 bases). The CDR3 has 12 residues. V was cut by 5 bases and J by 7 bases, with 12 bases left in between. Germline loops: CDR1 WSHSY, CDR2 SAAADI.

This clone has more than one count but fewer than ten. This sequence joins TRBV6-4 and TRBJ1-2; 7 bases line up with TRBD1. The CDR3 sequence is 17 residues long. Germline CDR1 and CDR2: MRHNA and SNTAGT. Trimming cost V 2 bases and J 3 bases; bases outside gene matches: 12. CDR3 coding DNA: TGTGCCAGCAGTGACCCTGAAGGGACAGCACGACACTATGGCTACACCTTC. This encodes CASSDPEGTARHYGYTF.

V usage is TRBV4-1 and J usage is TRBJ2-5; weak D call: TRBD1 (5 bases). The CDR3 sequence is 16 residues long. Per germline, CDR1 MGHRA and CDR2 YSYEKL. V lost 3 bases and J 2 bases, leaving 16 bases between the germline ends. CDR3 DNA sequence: TGCGCCAGCAGCCAGAACCCACCCGACAGTCAAGAGACCCAGTACTTC. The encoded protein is CASSQNPPDSQETQYF.

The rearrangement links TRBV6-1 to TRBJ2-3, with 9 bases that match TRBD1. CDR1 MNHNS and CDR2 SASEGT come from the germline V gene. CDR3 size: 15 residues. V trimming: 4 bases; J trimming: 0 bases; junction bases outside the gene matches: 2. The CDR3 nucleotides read TGTGCCAGCAGTGTTACAGGGGGCAGCACAGATACGCAGTATTTT. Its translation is CASSVTGGSTDTQYF.

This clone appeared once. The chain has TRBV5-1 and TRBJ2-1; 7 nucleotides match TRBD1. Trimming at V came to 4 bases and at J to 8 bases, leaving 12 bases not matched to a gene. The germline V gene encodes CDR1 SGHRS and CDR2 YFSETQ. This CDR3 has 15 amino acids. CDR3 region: CASSLGTTGADEQFF. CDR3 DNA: TGCGCCAGCAGCCTCGGGACAACAGGGGCGGATGAGCAGTTCTTC. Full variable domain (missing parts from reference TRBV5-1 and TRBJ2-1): KAGVTQTPRYLIKTRGQQVTLSCSPISGHRSVSWYQQTPGQGLQFLFEYFSETQRNKGNFPGRFSGRQFSNSRSEMNVSTLELGDSALYLCASSLGTTGADEQFFGPGTRLTVL.

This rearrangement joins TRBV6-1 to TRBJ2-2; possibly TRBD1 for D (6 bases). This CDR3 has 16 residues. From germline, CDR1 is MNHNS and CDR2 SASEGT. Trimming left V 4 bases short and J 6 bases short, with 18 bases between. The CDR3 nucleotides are TGTGCCAGCAGTGTGGGTAATACAGGGCCCGCCGGGGAGCTGTTTTTT. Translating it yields CASSVGNTGPAGELFF.

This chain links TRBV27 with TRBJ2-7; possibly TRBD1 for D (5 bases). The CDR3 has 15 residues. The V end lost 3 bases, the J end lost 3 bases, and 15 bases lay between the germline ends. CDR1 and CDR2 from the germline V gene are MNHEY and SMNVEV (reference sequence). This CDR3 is CASSFEGAPYYEQYF. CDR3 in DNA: TGTGCCAGCAGTTTCGAAGGGGCCCCATACTACGAGCAGTACTTC.

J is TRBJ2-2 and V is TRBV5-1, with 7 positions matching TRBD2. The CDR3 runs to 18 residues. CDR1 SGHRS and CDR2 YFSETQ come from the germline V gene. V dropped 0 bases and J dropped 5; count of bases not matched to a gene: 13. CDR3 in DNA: TGCGCCAGCAGCTTGGCCGGGGGGAGGGACCTGGAGACCGGGGAGCTGTTTTTT. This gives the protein CASSLAGGRDLETGELFF.

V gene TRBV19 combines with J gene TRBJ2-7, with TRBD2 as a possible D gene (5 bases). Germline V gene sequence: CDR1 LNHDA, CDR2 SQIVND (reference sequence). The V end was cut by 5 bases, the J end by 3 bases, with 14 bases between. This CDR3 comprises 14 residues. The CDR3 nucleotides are TGTGCCAGTAGTTCCGACACTAGACGCTACGAGCAGTACTTC. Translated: CASSSDTRRYEQYF.

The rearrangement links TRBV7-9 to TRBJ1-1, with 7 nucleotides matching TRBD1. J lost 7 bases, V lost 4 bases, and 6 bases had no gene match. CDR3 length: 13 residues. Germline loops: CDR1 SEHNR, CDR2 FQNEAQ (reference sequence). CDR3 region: CASSSRGSNEAFF. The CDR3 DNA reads TGTGCCAGCAGCTCCAGGGGGAGTAATGAAGCTTTCTTT.

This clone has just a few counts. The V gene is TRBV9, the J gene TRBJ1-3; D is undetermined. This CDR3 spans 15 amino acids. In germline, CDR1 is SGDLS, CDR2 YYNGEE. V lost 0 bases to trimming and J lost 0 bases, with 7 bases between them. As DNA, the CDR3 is TGTGCCAGCAGCGTAGACCCTACCTCTGGAAACACCATATATTTT. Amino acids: CASSVDPTSGNTIYF.

For the CDR3, the DNA is TGTGCCAGCAGCGCTGCCGGGCAGCCCCAGCATTTT. This encodes CASSAAGQPQHF. The chain is built from TRBV11-2 and TRBJ1-5; no firm D call. Germline CDR1 SGHAT, CDR2 FQNNGV. The CDR3 length is 12 residues. With 5 bases removed from V and 7 bases from J, the gap between germline ends came to 9 bases.

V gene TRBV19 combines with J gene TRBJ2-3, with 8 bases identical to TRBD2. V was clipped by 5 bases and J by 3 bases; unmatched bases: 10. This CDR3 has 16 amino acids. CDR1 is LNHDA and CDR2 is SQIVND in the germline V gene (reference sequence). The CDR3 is CASSPTSGTSTDTQYF. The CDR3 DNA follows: TGTGCCAGTAGTCCAACTAGCGGAACCTCTACAGATACGCAGTATTTT. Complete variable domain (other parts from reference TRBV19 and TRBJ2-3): DGGITQSPKYLFRKEGQNVTLSCEQNLNHDAMYWYRQDPGQGLRLIYYSQIVNDFQKGDIAEGYSVSREKKESFPLTVTSAQKNPTAFYLCASSPTSGTSTDTQYFGPGTRLTVL.

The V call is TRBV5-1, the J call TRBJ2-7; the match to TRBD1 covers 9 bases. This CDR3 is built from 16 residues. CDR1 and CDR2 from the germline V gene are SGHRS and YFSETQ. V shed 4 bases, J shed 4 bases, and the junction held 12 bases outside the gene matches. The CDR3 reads CASSGGDRAVAYEQYF. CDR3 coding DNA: TGCGCCAGCAGCGGCGGGGACAGGGCGGTTGCTTACGAGCAGTACTTC.

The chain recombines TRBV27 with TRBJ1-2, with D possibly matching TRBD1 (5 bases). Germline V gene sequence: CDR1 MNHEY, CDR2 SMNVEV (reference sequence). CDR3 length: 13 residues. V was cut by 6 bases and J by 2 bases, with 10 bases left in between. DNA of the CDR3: TGTGCCAGCAGGGCTACAGGAAACTATGGCTACACCTTC. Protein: CASRATGNYGYTF.